The clone carrying this T cell receptor beta chain was counted a few times. Its specificity is unknown. CDR1 is SNHLY, CDR2 FYNNEI, per germline. The CDR3 is 15 amino acids. V was trimmed by 6 bases and J by 2 bases, leaving 16 bases between them. Sequenced material consisted of expressed TCRB transcripts (all of the isolated RNA was reverse transcribed). Assay: immunoSEQ multiplex PCR; the TCRdb copy retains only in-frame clones and omits some. This table holds more than 300,000 clones, roughly 9% found once. The sample comes from a study of beta chain features in type 1 diabetes. Whole-study results and caveats: Shortening of TCRB CDR3s, moderate but significant, appeared in all four CD4+ subsets of Type 1 diabetes patients.

Sequences were obtained from central memory CD4+ T cells from blood. This TCR came from a man aged 25-40 years with type 1 diabetes. J is TRBJ1-2 and V is TRBV2; the D is unclear. CDR3 DNA: TGTGCCAGCAGCCGGGAGGGCAGCTTAAACTATGGCTACACCTTC. It translates to CASSREGSLNYGYTF.